This T cell receptor (beta chain) was recorded in a study of CD8 T cells in Susac syndrome. From blood CD8+ and CD4+ T cells, the TCR beta chain was sequenced. Fulfillment of recently defined diagnostic criteria for definite or probable disease was shown by the patients with Susac syndrome. TEMRA cells were FACS-enriched and CD8+ and CD4+ T cells negatively isolated. With random hexamers, reverse transcription was performed on about 0.5 to 1 ug of RNA. The TCR beta CDR3 was amplified by immunoSEQ multiplex PCR across 54 Vbeta, 13 Jbeta. Each CDR3 protein gets one entry after TCRdb re-called the immunoSEQ multiplex PCR reads with MiXCR. The sample shows about 80,000 distinct CDR3 sequences, over 85% of them seen only once. Trimming cost V 6 bases and J 0 bases; bases outside gene matches: 8. This CDR3 is built from 16 residues. Germline V gene lookup returns CDR1 MNHNS and CDR2 SASEGT.

The chain recombines TRBV6-1 with TRBJ1-5, with 7 bases identical to TRBD1. Sequenced sample: CD8+ T cells from PBMCs. This receptor was taken from a human donor with Susac syndrome. The chain's CDR3 is CASSPTGDDSNQPQHF. The CDR3 DNA follows: TGTGCCAGCAGCCCTACAGGGGATGATAGCAATCAGCCCCAGCATTTT.